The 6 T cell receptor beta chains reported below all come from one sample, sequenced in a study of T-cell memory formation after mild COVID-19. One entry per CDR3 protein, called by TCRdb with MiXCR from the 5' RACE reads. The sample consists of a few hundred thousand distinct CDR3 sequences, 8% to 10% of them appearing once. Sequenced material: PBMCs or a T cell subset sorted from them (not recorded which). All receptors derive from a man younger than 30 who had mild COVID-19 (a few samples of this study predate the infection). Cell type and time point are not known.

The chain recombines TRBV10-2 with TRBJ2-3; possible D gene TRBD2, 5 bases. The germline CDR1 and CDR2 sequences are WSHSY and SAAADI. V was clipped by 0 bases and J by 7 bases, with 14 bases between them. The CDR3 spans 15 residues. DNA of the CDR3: TGCGCCAGCAGTGAGTCGGCCCTAGCAGGAAATACGCAGTATTTT. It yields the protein CASSESALAGNTQYF.

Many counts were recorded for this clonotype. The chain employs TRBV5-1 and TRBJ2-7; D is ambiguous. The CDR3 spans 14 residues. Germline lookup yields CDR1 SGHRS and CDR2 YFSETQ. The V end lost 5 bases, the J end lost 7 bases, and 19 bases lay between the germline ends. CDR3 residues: CASSYEPGVREQYF. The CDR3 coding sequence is TGCGCCAGCAGTTACGAGCCTGGGGTTCGGGAGCAGTACTTC. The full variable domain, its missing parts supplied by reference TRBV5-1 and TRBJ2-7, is KAGVTQTPRYLIKTRGQQVTLSCSPISGHRSVSWYQQTPGQGLQFLFEYFSETQRNKGNFPGRFSGRQFSNSRSEMNVSTLELGDSALYLCASSYEPGVREQYFGPGTRLTVT.

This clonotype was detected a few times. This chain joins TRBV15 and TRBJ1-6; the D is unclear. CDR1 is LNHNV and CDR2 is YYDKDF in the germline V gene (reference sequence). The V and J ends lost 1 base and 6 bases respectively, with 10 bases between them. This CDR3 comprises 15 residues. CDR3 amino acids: CATSRVTAPNSPLHF. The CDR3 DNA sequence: TGTGCCACCAGCAGAGTTACAGCGCCTAATTCACCCCTCCACTTT.

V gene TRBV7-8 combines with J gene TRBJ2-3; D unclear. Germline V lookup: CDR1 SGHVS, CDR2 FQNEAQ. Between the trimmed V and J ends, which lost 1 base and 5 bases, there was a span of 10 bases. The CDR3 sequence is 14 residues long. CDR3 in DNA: TGTGCCAGCAGCTTAGGGCAGAGTCAAGATACGCAGTATTTT. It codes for CASSLGQSQDTQYF.

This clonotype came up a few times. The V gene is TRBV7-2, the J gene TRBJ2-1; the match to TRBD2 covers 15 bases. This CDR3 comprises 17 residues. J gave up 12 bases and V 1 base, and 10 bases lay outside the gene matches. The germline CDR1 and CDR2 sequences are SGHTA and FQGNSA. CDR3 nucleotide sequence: TGTGCCAGCAGCTTAGTGGGGACTAGCGGGGGGAAGTTATGGCAGTTCTTC. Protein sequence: CASSLVGTSGGKLWQFF.

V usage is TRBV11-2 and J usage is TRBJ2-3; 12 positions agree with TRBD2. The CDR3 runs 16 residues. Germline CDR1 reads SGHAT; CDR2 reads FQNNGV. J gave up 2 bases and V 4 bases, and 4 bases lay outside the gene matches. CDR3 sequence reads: CASSSLAGGYTDTQYF. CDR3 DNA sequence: TGTGCCAGCAGCTCACTAGCGGGGGGCTACACAGATACGCAGTATTTT.